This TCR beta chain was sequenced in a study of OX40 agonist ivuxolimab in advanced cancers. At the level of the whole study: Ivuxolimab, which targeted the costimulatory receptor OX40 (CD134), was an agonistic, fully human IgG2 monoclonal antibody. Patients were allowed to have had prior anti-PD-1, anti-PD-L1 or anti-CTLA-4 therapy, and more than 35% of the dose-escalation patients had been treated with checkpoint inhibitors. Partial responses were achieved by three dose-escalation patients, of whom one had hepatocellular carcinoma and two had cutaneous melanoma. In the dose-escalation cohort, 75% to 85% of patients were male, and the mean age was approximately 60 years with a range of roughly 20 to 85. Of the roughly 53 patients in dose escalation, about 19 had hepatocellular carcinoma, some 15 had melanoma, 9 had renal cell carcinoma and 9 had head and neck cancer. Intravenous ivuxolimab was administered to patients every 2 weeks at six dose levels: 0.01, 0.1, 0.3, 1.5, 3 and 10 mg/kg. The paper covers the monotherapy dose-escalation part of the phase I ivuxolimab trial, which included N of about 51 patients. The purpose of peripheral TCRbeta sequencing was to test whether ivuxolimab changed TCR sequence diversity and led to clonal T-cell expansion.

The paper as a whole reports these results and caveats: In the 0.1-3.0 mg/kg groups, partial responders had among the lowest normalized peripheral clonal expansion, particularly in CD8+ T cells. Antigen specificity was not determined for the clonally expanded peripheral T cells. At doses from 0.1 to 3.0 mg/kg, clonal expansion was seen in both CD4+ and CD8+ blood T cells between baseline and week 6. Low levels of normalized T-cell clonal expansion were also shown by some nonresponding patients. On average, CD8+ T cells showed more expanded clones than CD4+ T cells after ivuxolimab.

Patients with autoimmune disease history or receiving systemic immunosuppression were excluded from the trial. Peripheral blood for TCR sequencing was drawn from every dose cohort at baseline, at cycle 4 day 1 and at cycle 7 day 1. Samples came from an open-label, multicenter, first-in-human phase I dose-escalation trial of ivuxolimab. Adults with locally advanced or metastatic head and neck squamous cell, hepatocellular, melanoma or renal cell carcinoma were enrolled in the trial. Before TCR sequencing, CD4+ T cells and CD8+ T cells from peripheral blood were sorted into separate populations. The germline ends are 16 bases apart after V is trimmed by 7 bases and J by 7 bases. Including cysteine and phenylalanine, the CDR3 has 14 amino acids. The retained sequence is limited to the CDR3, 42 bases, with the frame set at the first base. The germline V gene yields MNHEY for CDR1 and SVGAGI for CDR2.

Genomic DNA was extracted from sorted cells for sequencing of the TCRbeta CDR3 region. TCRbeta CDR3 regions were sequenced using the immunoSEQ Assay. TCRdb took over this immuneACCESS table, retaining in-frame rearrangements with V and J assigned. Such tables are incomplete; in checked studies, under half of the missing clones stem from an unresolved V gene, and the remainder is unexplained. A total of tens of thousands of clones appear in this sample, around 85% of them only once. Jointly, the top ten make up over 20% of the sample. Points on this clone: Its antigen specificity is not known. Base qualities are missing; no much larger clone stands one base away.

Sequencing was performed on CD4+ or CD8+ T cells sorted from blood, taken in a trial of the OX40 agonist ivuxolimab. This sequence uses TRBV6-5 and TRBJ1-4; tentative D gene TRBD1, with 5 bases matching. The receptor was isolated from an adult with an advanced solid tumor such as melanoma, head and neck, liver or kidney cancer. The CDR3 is CASTHTGGLEKLFF. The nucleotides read TGTGCCAGCACTCATACGGGGGGTCTTGAAAAACTGTTTTTT.